Listed here is a single TCR beta chain. Its antigen remains unidentified. Exposure to brentuximab vedotin varied, and each patient had relapsed following autologous stem cell transplantation. Looked up from germline, CDR1 is SQVTM and CDR2 is ANQGSEA. The CDR3 extends over 13 amino acids. V shed 5 bases and J 3 bases; nucleotides not matched to a gene: 3. These data come from a study of PD-1 blockade in classical Hodgkin lymphoma. Across the study: Patients were given intravenous nivolumab, 3 mg/kg, every 2 weeks.

Study results and limitations: For complete responders, baseline diversity was comparable to that of newly diagnosed patients.

The protocol was immunoSEQ multiplex PCR, while the TCRdb copy is restricted to in-frame clones and leaves out a portion. This sample has some 38,000 clones, with 70% to 80% found just once. The V gene is TRBV29-1, the J gene TRBJ2-2; 7 nucleotides align to TRBD1. Sample: peripheral blood mononuclear cells (PBMCs), taken at baseline. This clonotype was obtained from a human donor with classical Hodgkin lymphoma. The CDR3 nucleotides read TGCAGCGTTCTCGACAGGGACACCGGGGAGCTGTTTTTT. Amino acids: CSVLDRDTGELFF.